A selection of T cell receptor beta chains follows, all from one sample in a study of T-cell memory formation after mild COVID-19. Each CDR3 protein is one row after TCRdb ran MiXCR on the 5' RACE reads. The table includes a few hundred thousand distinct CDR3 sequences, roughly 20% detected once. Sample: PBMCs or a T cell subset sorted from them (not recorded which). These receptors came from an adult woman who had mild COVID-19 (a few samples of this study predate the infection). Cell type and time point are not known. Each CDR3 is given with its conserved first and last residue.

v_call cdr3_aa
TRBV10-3 CAISESPSGSSSDTQYF
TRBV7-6 CASSPGHSSTDTQYF
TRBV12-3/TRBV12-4 CASSFEGDGTDTQYF
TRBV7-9 CASESDEQFF
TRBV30 CAWSVGYNEQFF
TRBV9 CASSVAGLVSTDTQYF
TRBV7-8 CASSLGASGSSDTQYF
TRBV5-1 CASRPSGSGPQFF
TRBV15 CATSRDLQEATQYF
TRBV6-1 CAIRRSASTDTQYF
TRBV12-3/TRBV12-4 CASREGVSGWYNEQFF
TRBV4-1 CASSQEGLSYEQYF
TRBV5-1 CASSVGHTDTQYF
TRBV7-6 CASSLAVSLGELFF
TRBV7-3 CASSAYRAADTQYF
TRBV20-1 CSARDPGTGEIREQFF
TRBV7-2 CAGMTGTDTQYF
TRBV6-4 CASSEHGQGSGDTQYF
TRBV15 CATSRGGDGYTF
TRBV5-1 CASGLPGTRNEQFF
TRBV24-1 CATSSGTDYYEQYF
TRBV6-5 CASSYFPTVISGYTF
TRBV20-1 CSARDLAGGGELFF
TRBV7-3 CASSLAPQTSGGEGTQYF
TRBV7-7 CASSPDGFSSYNEQFF
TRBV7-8 CASSFPRLAGGFDTQYF
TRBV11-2 CASSPGVKGEQYF
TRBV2 CASSVTNEQYF
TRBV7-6 CASSLKPWSGDIQYF
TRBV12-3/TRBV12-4 CASSWSRQGQETQYF
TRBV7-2 CASSLARMTESTDTQYF
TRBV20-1 CSAPRLTSGTYNEQFF
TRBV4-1 CASSQDRTGSPEAFF
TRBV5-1 CASSLGTGSTNEKLFF
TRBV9 CASSGGAGGPDETQYF